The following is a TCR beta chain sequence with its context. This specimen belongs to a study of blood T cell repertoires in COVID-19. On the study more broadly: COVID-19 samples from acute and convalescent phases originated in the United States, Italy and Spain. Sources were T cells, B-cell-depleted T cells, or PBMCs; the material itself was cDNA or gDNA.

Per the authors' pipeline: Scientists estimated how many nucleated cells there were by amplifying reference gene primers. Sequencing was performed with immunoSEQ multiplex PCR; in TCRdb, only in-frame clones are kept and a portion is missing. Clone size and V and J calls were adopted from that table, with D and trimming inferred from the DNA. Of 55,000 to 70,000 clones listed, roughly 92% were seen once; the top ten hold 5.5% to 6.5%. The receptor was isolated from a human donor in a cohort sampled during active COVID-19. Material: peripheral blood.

CDR3 nucleotides: TGTGCCAGTAGGGCCCCAGGGCGACAAGCTTTCTTT. Translated: CASRAPGRQAFF. The chain recombines TRBV19 with TRBJ1-1; D might be TRBD1 (5 bases). The CDR3 is 12 residues long. Trimming pared 6 bases from V and 9 bases from J, leaving 14 bases between. Germline lookup yields CDR1 LNHDA and CDR2 SQIVND (reference sequence).